The 15 T cell receptor beta chains below all came from one sample that was sequenced in a study of T-cell reconstitution after alpha-beta-depleted transplantation in children. The authors prepared the TCRbeta library with unique molecular identifiers. TCRdb re-called the PCR reads with MiXCR, one entry per CDR3 protein. The profile covers some 440,000 distinct CDR3 sequences, with roughly 17% appearing a single time and just under 30% taken by the ten largest. Sequencing was performed on PBMCs, mostly from graft donor cells, taken 360 days after TCRalphabeta/CD19-depleted stem cell transplant. These receptors were taken from a boy younger than two who had a stem cell transplant for Wiskott-Aldrich syndrome, so the T cells may come from the graft donor.

The sample holds many counts of this clonotype. V gene TRBV15 combines with J gene TRBJ2-7; TRBD2 matches 12 bases. The CDR3 sequence is 14 residues long. From germline, CDR1 is LNHNV and CDR2 YYDKDF (reference sequence). Unmatched junction bases numbered 1, after V lost 1 base and J lost 6 bases. The CDR3 sequence: CATSRVTSGSEQYF. In DNA, the CDR3 is TGTGCCACCAGCAGAGTGACTAGCGGGAGCGAGCAGTACTTC.

The CDR3 spells CASRPTVGGVGELFF. The CDR3 DNA is TGTGCCAGCAGGCCGACCGTCGGGGGAGTCGGGGAGCTGTTTTTT. The rearrangement links TRBV12-3 or TRBV12-4 to TRBJ2-2; perhaps TRBD2 as D (6 bases). V dropped 6 bases and J dropped 7 bases, with 18 bases sitting between them. The CDR3 has 15 amino acids.

This clonotype has at least ten counts. The rearrangement joins TRBV5-1 to TRBJ2-1; no definite D call. V dropped 4 bases and J dropped 5 bases, with 10 bases sitting between them. Per germline, CDR1 SGHRS and CDR2 YFSETQ. The CDR3 runs 13 residues. CDR3 nucleotides: TGCGCCAGCAGCCCGCGTAGGGACAATGAGCAGTTCTTC. This translates into CASSPRRDNEQFF.

This clonotype was detected only a few times. This sequence joins TRBV10-2 and TRBJ2-4; 8 nucleotides align to TRBD2. CDR3 length: 16 amino acids. Trimming took 5 bases from V and 1 from J; bases not matched to a gene: 7. Germline assignment: CDR1 WSHSY and CDR2 SAAADI. In DNA form, the CDR3 reads TGCGCCAGCAGTTACAAGGGCGGGAGGGCCAAAAACATTCAGTACTTC. It codes for CASSYKGGRAKNIQYF.

The chain recombines TRBV7-6 with TRBJ2-5; TRBD2 is a possible D gene (6 bases). The V and J ends lost 1 base and 2 bases respectively, with 11 bases between them. The V gene's germline CDR1 is SGHVS and CDR2 FNYEAQ. The CDR3 totals 15 residues. Here the CDR3 DNA reads TGTGCCAGCAGCTTAGATGTGGCGGGACAAGAGACCCAGTACTTC. It codes for CASSLDVAGQETQYF.

The chain employs TRBV28 and TRBJ2-7; 7 nucleotides match TRBD1. V gave up 5 bases and J gave up 3 bases; unmatched junction bases: 7. Per the germline V gene, CDR1 is MDHEN and CDR2 is SYDVKM. The CDR3 spans 14 residues. CDR3 sequence reads: CASSPGTEGYEQYF. CDR3 bases: TGTGCCAGCAGTCCCGGGACAGAAGGCTACGAGCAGTACTTC.

A few counts support this clonotype. The rearrangement links TRBV12-3 or TRBV12-4 to TRBJ1-2; 7 positions match TRBD1. Germline trimming cut 3 bases from V and 2 bases from J; bases unmatched to any gene: 3. This CDR3 comprises 14 residues. The CDR3 spells CASSFADRNYGYTF. The DNA of the CDR3 is TGTGCCAGCAGTTTTGCGGACAGGAACTATGGCTACACCTTC.

This clonotype was observed a few times. CDR3 DNA: TGCACCCCCTATGCTAATGAAAAACTGTTTTTT. Translating it yields CTPYANEKLFF. V and J are TRBV20-1 and TRBJ1-4; no clear D. This CDR3 region has 11 residues. Germline-derived CDR1 and CDR2 are DFQATT and SNEGSKA (reference sequence).

This sequence joins TRBV29-1 and TRBJ2-3, with no clear D. V was cut by 8 bases and J by 1 base, with 16 bases left in between. CDR1 and CDR2 from the germline V gene are SQVTM and ANQGSEA. The CDR3 loop spans 14 amino acids. The DNA of the CDR3 is TGCAGCCCTCTCGAACTTCCTCGCACAGATACGCAGTATTTT. This translates into CSPLELPRTDTQYF.

This sequence joins TRBV20-1 and TRBJ2-3; D is unclear. The CDR3 is 14 amino acids. Germline V gene lookup returns CDR1 DFQATT and CDR2 SNEGSKA (reference sequence). V was clipped by 3 bases and J by 2 bases, with 12 bases between them. CDR3 bases: TGCAGTGCTAGGGACCCACATACCACAGATACGCAGTATTTT. Amino acids: CSARDPHTTDTQYF.

The chain joins TRBV7-8 to TRBJ2-1; D assignment may be TRBD1 or TRBD2 (5 bases each). There are 14 residues in the CDR3. The ends were cut back, 4 bases at V and 8 bases at J, with 15 bases in the middle. In germline, CDR1 is SGHVS, CDR2 FQNEAQ. The chain's CDR3 is CASSSPFWGYEQFF. The DNA of the CDR3 is TGTGCCAGCAGCTCTCCATTTTGGGGGTATGAGCAGTTCTTC.

Written as DNA, the CDR3 is TGCGCCAGCAGCTCGGGACTAGCGATGCAAGAGACCCAGTACTTC. As protein: CASSSGLAMQETQYF. J is TRBJ2-5 and V is TRBV5-1, with 10 bases aligning to TRBD2. CDR1 is SGHRS, CDR2 YFSETQ, per germline. The CDR3 is 15 residues long. V trimming: 3 bases; J trimming: 2 bases; junction bases outside the gene matches: 4.

Comment on this clonotype: The junction shows a germline mismatch at one end, possibly a read error. This chain uses TRBV2 with TRBJ1-2, with no clear D. Germline V gene data show CDR1 as SNHLY and CDR2 as FYNNEI. The CDR3 has 12 amino acids. As DNA, the CDR3 is TGTGCCGGCAGCATTTACGACTATGGCTACACCTTC. Encoded protein: CAGSIYDYGYTF.

The rearrangement links TRBV5-1 to TRBJ2-7; D remains unclear. Between the trimmed V and J ends, which lost 4 bases and 8 bases, there was a span of 16 bases. Germline CDR1 reads SGHRS; CDR2 reads YFSETQ. The CDR3 covers 13 residues. The CDR3 DNA sequence: TGCGCCAGCAGCCCCGAGGCAGTCCTGAAGCAGTACTTC. It translates to CASSPEAVLKQYF.

This chain links TRBV7-7 with TRBJ2-3, with TRBD2 as a possible D gene (5 bases). Germline CDR1 is SSHAT and CDR2 is FNYEAQ (reference sequence). Trimming took off 6 bases at V and 8 bases at J, with 15 bases between the two ends. This CDR3 is 13 amino acids long. The CDR3 DNA follows: TGTGCCAGCAGTGCCGGACTTGCCGGTACGCAGTATTTT. Its protein product is CASSAGLAGTQYF.